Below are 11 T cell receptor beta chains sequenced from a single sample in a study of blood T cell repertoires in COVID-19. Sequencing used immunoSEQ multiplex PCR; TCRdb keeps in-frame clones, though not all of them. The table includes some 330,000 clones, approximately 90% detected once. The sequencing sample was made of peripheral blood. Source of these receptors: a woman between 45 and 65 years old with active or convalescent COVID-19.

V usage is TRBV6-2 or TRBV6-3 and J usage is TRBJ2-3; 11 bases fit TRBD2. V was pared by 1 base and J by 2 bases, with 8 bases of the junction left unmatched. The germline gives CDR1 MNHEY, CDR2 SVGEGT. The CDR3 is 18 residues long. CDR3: CASSYWLAGGPPTDTQYF. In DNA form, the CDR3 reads TGTGCCAGCAGTTACTGGCTAGCGGGGGGCCCACCCACAGATACGCAGTATTTT.

The CDR3 protein is CASSGEDTEAFF. The CDR3, as DNA: TGTGCCAGCTCGGGGGAGGACACTGAAGCTTTCTTT. This sequence joins TRBV2 and TRBJ1-1, with D perhaps matching TRBD1 (5 bases). This CDR3 contains 12 residues. In germline, CDR1 is SNHLY, CDR2 FYNNEI. V was cut by 8 bases and J by 3 bases, with 10 bases left in between.

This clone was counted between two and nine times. The CDR3 coding sequence is TGTGCCAGCAGCTTACACCCTGGTTCTAGCGGGAGCTCCTACGAGCAGTACTTC. Protein: CASSLHPGSSGSSYEQYF. This rearrangement joins TRBV7-2 to TRBJ2-7; TRBD2 agrees at 10 bases. Germline CDR1 and CDR2: SGHTA and FQGNSA. V shed 2 bases, J shed 0 bases, and the junction held 10 bases outside the gene matches. CDR3 length: 18 amino acids.

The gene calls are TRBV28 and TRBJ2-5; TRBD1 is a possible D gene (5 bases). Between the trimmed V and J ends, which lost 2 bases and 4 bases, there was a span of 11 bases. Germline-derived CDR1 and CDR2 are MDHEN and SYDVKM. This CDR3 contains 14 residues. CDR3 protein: CASSLIQATETQYF. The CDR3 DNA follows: TGTGCCAGCAGTTTAATACAGGCCACAGAGACCCAGTACTTC.

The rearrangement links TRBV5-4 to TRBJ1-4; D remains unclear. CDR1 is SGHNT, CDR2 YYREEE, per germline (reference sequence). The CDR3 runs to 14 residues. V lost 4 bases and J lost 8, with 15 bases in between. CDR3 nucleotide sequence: TGTGCCAGCAGCCGGGAGGGTTCTGGGGAAAAACTGTTTTTT. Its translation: CASSREGSGEKLFF.

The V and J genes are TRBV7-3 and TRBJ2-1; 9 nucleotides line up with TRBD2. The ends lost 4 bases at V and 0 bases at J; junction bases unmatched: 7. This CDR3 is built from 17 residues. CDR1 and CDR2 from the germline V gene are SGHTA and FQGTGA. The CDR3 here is CASSSRTSESSYNEQFF. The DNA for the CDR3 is TGTGCCAGCAGCTCCAGGACTAGCGAGAGCTCCTACAATGAGCAGTTCTTC.

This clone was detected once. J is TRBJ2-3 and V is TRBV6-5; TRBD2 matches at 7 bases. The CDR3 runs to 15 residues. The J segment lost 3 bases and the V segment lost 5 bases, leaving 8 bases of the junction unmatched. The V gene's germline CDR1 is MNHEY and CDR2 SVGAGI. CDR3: CASSRAGPSTDTQYF. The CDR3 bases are TGTGCCAGCAGTCGAGCGGGACCGAGTACAGATACGCAGTATTTT.

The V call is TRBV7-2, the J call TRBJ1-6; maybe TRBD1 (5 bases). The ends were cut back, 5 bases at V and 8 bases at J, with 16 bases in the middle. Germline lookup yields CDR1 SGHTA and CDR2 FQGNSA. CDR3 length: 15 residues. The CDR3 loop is CASSQEGGVYSPLHF. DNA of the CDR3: TGTGCCAGCAGCCAAGAAGGAGGGGTTTATTCACCCCTCCACTTT.

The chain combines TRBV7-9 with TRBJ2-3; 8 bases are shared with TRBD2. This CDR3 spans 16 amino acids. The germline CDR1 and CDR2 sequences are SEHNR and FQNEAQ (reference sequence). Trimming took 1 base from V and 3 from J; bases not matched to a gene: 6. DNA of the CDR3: TGTGCCAGCAGCTTAGATGTAGCGGGGAGGACAGATACGCAGTATTTT. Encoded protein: CASSLDVAGRTDTQYF.

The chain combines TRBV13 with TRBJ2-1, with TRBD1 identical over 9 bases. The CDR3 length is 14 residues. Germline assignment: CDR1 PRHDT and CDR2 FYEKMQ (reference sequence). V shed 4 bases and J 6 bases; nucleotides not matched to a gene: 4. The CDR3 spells CASSSRDRVNEQFF. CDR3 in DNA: TGTGCCAGCAGCTCCCGGGACAGGGTCAATGAGCAGTTCTTC.

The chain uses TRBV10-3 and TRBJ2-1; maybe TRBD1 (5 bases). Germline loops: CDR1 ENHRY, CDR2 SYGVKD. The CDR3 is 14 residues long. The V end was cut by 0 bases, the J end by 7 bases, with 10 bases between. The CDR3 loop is CAISESNRGNEQFF. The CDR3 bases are TGTGCCATCAGTGAGTCGAATAGGGGTAATGAGCAGTTCTTC.